The sequence of this T cell receptor (beta chain) was determined in a study of blood T cell repertoires in COVID-19. Study details: PBMCs, B-cell-depleted T cells, or T cells were the source of the cDNA or gDNA that made up the material.

Sequencing used immunoSEQ multiplex PCR; TCRdb keeps in-frame clones, though not all of them. Of about 320,000 clones in the sample, more than 80% were seen once. This TCR derives from a man younger than 35 who had recovered from COVID-19. The sample was peripheral blood.

DNA of the CDR3: TGCGCCAGCAGCCATGGCCAGGGACTCACAGATACGCAGTATTTT. This translates into CASSHGQGLTDTQYF. The V and J genes are TRBV4-3 and TRBJ2-3; D might be TRBD2 (6 bases). CDR1 and CDR2 (germline): LGHNA, YSLEER. The CDR3 spans 15 residues. V was clipped by 3 bases and J by 2 bases, with 12 bases between them.